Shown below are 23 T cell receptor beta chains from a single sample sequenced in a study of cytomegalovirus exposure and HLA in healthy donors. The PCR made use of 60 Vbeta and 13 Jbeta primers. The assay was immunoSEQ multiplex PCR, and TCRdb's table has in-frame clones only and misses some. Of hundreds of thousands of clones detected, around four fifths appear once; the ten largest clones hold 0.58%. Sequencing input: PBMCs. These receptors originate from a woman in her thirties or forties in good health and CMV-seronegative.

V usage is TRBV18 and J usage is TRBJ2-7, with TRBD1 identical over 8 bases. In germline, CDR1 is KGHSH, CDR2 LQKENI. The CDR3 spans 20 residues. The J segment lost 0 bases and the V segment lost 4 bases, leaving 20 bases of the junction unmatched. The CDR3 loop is CASSRYRAGQGISGSYEQYF. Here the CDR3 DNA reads TGTGCCAGCTCACGATACCGGGCAGGACAGGGCATATCTGGCTCCTACGAGCAGTACTTC.

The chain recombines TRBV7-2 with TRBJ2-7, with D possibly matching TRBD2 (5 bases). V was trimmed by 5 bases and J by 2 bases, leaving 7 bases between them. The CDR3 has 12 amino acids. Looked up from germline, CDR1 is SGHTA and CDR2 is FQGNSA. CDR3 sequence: CASSEGAYEQYF. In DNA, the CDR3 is TGTGCCAGCAGCGAGGGCGCCTACGAGCAGTACTTC.

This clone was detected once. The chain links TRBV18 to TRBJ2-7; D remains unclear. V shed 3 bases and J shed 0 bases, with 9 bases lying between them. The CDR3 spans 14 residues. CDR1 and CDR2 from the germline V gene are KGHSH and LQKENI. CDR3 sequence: CASSPYASSYEQYF. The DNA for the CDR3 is TGTGCCAGCTCACCCTATGCCTCCTCCTACGAGCAGTACTTC.

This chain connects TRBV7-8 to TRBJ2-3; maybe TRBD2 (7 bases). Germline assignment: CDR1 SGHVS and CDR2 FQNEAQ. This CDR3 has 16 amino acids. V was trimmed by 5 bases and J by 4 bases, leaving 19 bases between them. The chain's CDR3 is CASSLPRGGGPDTQYF. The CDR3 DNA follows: TGTGCCAGCAGCCTGCCGAGGGGGGGCGGCCCAGATACGCAGTATTTT.

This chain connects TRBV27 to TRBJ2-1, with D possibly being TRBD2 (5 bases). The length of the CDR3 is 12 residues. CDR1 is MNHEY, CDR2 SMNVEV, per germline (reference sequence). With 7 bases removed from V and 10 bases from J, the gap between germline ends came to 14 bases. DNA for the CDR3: TGTGCCAGCAAGACCTCGAGGGTCGAGCAGTTCTTC. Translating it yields CASKTSRVEQFF.

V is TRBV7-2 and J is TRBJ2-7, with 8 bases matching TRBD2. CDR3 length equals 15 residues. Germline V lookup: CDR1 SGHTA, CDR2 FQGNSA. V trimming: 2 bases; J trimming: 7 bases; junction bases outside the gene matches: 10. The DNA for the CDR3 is TGTGCCAGCAGCTTAAATGCGGGGGGAGCTTATGAGCAGTACTTC. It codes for CASSLNAGGAYEQYF.

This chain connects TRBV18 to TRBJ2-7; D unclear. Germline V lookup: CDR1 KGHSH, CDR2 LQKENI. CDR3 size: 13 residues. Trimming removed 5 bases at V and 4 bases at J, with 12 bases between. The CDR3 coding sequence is TGTGCCAGCTCAGTTGACACATATTACGAGCAGTACTTC. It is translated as CASSVDTYYEQYF.

Here the CDR3 reads CASSKFPGQGVPDTQYF. CDR3 nucleotide sequence: TGTGCCAGCAGCAAATTTCCGGGACAGGGAGTACCAGATACGCAGTATTTT. The chain uses TRBV9 and TRBJ2-3, with TRBD1 identical over 9 bases. Germline V gives CDR1 SGDLS, CDR2 YYNGEE. This CDR3 spans 17 amino acids. After removal of 4 bases from V and 4 bases from J, the junction contained 13 bases not matched to a gene.

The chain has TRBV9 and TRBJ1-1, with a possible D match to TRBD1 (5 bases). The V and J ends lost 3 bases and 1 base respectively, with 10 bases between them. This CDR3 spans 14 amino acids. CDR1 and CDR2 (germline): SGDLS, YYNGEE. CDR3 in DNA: TGTGCCAGCAGCGCCCACGGGGGGAACACTGAAGCTTTCTTT. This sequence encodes CASSAHGGNTEAFF.

The CDR3 region is CASSYSSGAHNEQFF. In DNA, the CDR3 is TGTGCCAGCAGTTACTCTAGCGGGGCCCACAATGAGCAGTTCTTC. The chain combines TRBV6-6 with TRBJ2-1, with 8 bases that match TRBD2. CDR3 length: 15 residues. The V gene end was trimmed by 0 bases and the J gene end by 5 bases; junction bases not matched to a gene: 3. CDR1 and CDR2 from the germline V gene are MNHNY and SVGAGI (reference sequence).

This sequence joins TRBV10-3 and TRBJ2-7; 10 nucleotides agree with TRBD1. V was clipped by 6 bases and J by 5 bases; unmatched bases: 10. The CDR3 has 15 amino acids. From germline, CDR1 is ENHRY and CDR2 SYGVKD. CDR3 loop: CAIRHPGQGLDEQYF. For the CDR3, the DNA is TGTGCCATCAGGCATCCGGGACAGGGGCTCGACGAGCAGTACTTC.

The CDR3 here is CASSQDDRGGGYTF. CDR3 nucleotide sequence: TGTGCCAGCAGCCAAGATGACAGGGGAGGAGGCTACACCTTC. J is TRBJ1-2 and V is TRBV19; 8 nucleotides align to TRBD1. The junction had 14 bases not matched to a gene; V was cut back by 9 bases and J by 8 bases. Per germline, CDR1 LNHDA and CDR2 SQIVND (reference sequence). The CDR3 loop spans 14 amino acids.

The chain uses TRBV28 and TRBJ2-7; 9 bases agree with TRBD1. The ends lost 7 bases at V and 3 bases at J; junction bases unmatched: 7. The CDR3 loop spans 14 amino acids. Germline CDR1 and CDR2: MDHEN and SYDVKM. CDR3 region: CASTWGTGYYEQYF. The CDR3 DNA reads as TGTGCCAGCACCTGGGGGACAGGGTACTACGAGCAGTACTTC.

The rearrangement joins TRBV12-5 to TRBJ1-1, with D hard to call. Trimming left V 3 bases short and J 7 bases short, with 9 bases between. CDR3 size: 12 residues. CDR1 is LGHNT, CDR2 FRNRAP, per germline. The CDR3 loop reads CASGFELYEAFF. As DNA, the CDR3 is TGTGCTAGTGGTTTCGAGCTATATGAAGCTTTCTTT.

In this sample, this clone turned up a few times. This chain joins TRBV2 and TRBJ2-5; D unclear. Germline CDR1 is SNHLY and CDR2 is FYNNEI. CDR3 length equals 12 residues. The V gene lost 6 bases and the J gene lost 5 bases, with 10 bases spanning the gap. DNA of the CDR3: TGTGCCAGCAGCGGGTCCATCGAGACCCAGTACTTC. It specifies CASSGSIETQYF.

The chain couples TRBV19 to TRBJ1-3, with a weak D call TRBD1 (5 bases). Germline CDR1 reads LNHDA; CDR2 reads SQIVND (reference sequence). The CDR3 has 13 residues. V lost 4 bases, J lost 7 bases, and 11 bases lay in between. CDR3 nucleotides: TGTGCCAGTAGTAAAAGACAGACTAACACCATATATTTT. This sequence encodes CASSKRQTNTIYF. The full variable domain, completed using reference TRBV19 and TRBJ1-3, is DGGITQSPKYLFRKEGQNVTLSCEQNLNHDAMYWYRQDPGQGLRLIYYSQIVNDFQKGDIAEGYSVSREKKESFPLTVTSAQKNPTAFYLCASSKRQTNTIYFGEGSWLTVV.

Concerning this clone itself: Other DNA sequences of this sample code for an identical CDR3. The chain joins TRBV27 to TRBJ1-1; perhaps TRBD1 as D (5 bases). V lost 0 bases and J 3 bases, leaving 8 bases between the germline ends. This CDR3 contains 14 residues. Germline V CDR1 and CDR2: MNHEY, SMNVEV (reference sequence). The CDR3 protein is CASSLSGADTEAFF. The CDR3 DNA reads TGTGCCAGCAGTTTATCTGGGGCCGACACTGAAGCTTTCTTT.

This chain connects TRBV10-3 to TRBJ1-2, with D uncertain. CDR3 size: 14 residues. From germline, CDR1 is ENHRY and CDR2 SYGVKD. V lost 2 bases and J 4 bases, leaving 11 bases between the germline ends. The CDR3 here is CAISEVKGAYGYTF. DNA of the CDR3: TGTGCCATCAGTGAGGTGAAGGGAGCCTATGGCTACACCTTC.

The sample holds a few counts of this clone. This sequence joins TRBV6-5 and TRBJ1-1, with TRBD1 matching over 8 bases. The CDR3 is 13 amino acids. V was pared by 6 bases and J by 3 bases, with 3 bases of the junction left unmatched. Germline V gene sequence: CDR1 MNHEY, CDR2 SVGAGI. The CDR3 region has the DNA TGTGCCAGCAGCCTGACAGGGGACACTGAAGCTTTCTTT. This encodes CASSLTGDTEAFF.

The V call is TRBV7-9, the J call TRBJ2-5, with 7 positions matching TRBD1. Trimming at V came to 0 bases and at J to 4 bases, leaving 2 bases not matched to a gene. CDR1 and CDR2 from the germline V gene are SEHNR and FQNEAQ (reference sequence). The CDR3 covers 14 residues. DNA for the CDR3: TGTGCCAGCAGCTTAGCGACAGGGCGAGAGACCCAGTACTTC. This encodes CASSLATGRETQYF.

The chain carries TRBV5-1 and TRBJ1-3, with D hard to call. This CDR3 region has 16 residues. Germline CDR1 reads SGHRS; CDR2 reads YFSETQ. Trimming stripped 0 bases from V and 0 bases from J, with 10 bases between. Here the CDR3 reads CASSLGSSNSGNTIYF. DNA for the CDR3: TGCGCCAGCAGCTTGGGGTCCTCTAACTCTGGAAACACCATATATTTT.

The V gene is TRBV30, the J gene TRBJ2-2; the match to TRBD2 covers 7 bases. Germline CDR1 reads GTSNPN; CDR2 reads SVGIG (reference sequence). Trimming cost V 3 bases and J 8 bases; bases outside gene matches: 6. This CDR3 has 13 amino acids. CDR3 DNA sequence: TGTGCCTGGAGCACCCAGCGGGGAGGGGAGCTGTTTTTT. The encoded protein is CAWSTQRGGELFF.

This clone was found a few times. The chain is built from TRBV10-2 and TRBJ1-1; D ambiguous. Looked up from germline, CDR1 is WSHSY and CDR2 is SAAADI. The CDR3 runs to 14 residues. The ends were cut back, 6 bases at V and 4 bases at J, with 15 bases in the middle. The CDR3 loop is CASRVDRGGTEAFF. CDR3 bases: TGCGCCAGCAGGGTCGATCGGGGTGGCACTGAAGCTTTCTTT.